Given below is one TCR beta chain in context. Its binding antigen is unknown. No base-level quality is on record; no much larger clone is a single base apart. This sample was included in a study of T cell responses to AZD1222 COVID-19 vaccine (dated by TCRdb to the early 2020s). For context, the study as a whole: TCR sequencing was performed for 230 to 250 trial participants, of whom about 200 were given two doses of AZD1222 and some 26 were given two doses of MenACWY control vaccine. Trial participants were enrolled into age subgroups of 18-55, 56-69 and 70-plus years, which contained about 150, 27 and 61 TCR-sequenced participants, respectively.

The CDR3 numbers 15 residues from cysteine through phenylalanine. Only CDR3 DNA remains: 45 bases, in frame from the first base. Reading the germline V gene gives CDR1 SGHRS and CDR2 YFSETQ. Trimming takes 4 bases from V and 2 bases from J, and the germline ends sit 15 bases apart. The CDR3 regions of human TCRbeta chains were subjected to immunosequencing. Per the original workflow: TCRs in the repertoires were compared against a reference library of SARS-CoV-2-specific TCRs that had been generated with the MIRA antigen-specificity platform. Breadth was defined as the fraction of unique TCRs that were SARS-CoV-2-associated. Depth was defined as the fraction of total T cells that were SARS-CoV-2-associated. Using the MIRA data, every spike-specific TCR was mapped to the spike region that the TCR reacted to and assigned to either a CD4 or a CD8 class. Log10-transformed breadth and depth values were compared by one-way ANOVA with Sidak's multiple comparisons tests. TCRdb limited this immuneACCESS table to in-frame rearrangements with V and J called. A share of clones is missing; checked studies link under half to unresolved V genes, and the rest is unexplained. The V and J calls and the clone size are those of that table, but D and trimming were determined from the DNA. This sample has fewer than 100,000 clones in its table, and 88% of those were observed once. Of the sample, roughly 15% falls within the top ten clones.

Results and caveats for the whole study, not just this receptor: Because no day 14 peak-response samples were available, repertoires were characterized only after the peak T cell response. Nearly half of unique spike-specific TCRs reportedly recognized epitopes outside regions mutated in the B.1.351 and B.1.1.7 variants. Participants were mostly white British and included more females than males, and it was suggested by the authors that clonal diversity may have been underestimated. Conclusions about previously exposed vaccinees were limited because only a handful of AZD1222 recipients were SARS-CoV-2 seropositive at baseline. CD4 TCRs associated with the vaccine covered the entire spike protein, and the dominant responses were in regions 160-218 and 743-854. The 56-69-year group was small, and its depth increase did not reach significance, likely because of low power. A significant rise in spike-specific TCR breadth and depth was observed after two AZD1222 doses relative to day 0 and relative to MenACWY recipients.

The time point label, read with the paper, signifies: about 28 days (+/-7) after the second vaccine dose. AZD1222 recipients with second doses at about 4 weeks or about 12 weeks were pooled, because spike-specific TCR depth and breadth did not differ between schedules. Samples from vaccinated people were obtained from the UK trials COV001 and COV002, which included a single-blind randomized controlled phase 2/3 trial of AZD1222 (ChAdOx1 nCoV-19) in healthy adults. For TCRbeta chain sequencing, PBMC samples were collected from trial participants at day 0 and at day 28 after the second dose. The chain is encoded by TRBV5-1 joined to TRBJ2-5, with no reliable assignment of the D segment. This specimen consisted of peripheral blood, obtained 28 days after the second AZD1222 dose. The TCR comes from an adult who received the AZD1222 COVID-19 vaccine. This receptor carries the CDR3 CASSSQAGPQETQYF. The DNA is TGCGCCAGCAGCAGCCAGGCAGGCCCTCAAGAGACCCAGTACTTC.